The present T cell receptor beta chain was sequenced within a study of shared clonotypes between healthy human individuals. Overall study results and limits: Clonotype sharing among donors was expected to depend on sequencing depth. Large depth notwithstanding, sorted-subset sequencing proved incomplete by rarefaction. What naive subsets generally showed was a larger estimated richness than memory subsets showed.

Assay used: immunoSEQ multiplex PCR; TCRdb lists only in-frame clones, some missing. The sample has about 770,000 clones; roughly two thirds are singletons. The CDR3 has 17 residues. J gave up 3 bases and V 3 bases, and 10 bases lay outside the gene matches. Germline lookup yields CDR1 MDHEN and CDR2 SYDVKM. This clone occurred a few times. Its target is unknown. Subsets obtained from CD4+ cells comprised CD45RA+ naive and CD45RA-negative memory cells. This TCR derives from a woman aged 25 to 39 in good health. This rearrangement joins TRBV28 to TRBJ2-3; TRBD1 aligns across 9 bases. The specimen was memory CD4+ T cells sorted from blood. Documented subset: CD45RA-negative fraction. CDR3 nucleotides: TGTGCCAGCAGTTTGTTCCGAGGACAGGGGAGTACAGATACGCAGTATTTT. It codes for CASSLFRGQGSTDTQYF.